Each of the 20 T cell receptor beta chains below was sequenced from the same sample in a study of shared clonotypes between healthy human individuals. Repertoires were generated with immunoSEQ multiplex PCR, while TCRdb's copy carries only in-frame clones and drops some. The profile shows about 2.1 million clones, 80% to 95% of them singletons. Terminally differentiated effector memory CD45RA+ cells were left out of the naive CD8 fraction, which was CD45RO-negative and positively selected for CCR7. Sequences were obtained from naive CD8+ T cells from PBMCs. The receptors shown here come from a young man in good health. Some clones in this sample may be carry-over from other donors' samples.

This chain links TRBV9 with TRBJ2-1; TRBD2 aligns across 14 bases. Germline values: CDR1 SGDLS, CDR2 YYNGEE. V lost 4 bases to trimming and J lost 8 bases; unmatched junction nucleotides: 5. The CDR3 covers 15 residues. The CDR3 is CASSQGLAGAHEQFF. Here the CDR3 DNA reads TGTGCCAGCAGCCAGGGACTAGCGGGAGCCCATGAGCAGTTCTTC.

This chain links TRBV30 with TRBJ2-5; possibly TRBD2 for D (5 bases). Judging by the DNA end, TRBJ2-7 fits better; the J call may be wrong. The CDR3 length is 11 residues. CDR1 and CDR2 (germline): GTSNPN, SVGIG (reference sequence). The CDR3 bases are TGTGCCTGGCTTCGGGGTAACGAGCAGTACTTC. Its translation: CAWLRGNEQYF.

The rearrangement links TRBV7-9 to TRBJ2-1, with D tentatively TRBD1 (6 bases). The V end lost 4 bases, the J end lost 10 bases, and 11 bases lay between the germline ends. Germline V gene sequence: CDR1 SEHNR, CDR2 FQNEAQ (reference sequence). The CDR3 is made up of 12 amino acids. The CDR3 here is CASSYGQPEQFF. The DNA for the CDR3 is TGTGCCAGCAGCTACGGACAGCCCGAGCAGTTCTTC.

The chain links TRBV10-1 to TRBJ2-7; 9 nucleotides match TRBD1. This CDR3 contains 17 residues. The germline V gene encodes CDR1 WNHNN and CDR2 SYGVQD (reference sequence). V trimming: 8 bases; J trimming: 1 base; junction bases outside the gene matches: 15. The CDR3 nucleotides read TGCGCCAGCCACCCGGGGACAGGGAGGGATGGGTCCTACGAGCAGTACTTC. Amino acid sequence: CASHPGTGRDGSYEQYF.

The chain employs TRBV13 and TRBJ2-7; D possibly corresponds to TRBD2 (7 bases). V lost 8 bases and J lost 1, with 15 bases in between. Germline-derived CDR1 and CDR2 are PRHDT and FYEKMQ (reference sequence). This CDR3 is built from 14 residues. The CDR3 sequence: CASAEGGGSYEQYF. The CDR3 region has the DNA TGTGCCAGCGCCGAAGGGGGGGGTTCCTACGAGCAGTACTTC.

V gene TRBV6-1 combines with J gene TRBJ2-7; tentatively, D is TRBD2 (6 bases). The CDR3 contains 16 residues. In germline, CDR1 is MNHNS, CDR2 SASEGT. Trimming removed 4 bases at V and 2 bases at J, with 18 bases between. CDR3 sequence reads: CASSGGGLAPAYEQYF. Here the CDR3 DNA reads TGTGCCAGCAGTGGCGGAGGGTTAGCTCCAGCCTACGAGCAGTACTTC.

The V and J genes are TRBV27 and TRBJ1-2, with TRBD1 matching 10 bases. Trimming took 4 bases from V and 7 from J; bases not matched to a gene: 6. There are 14 residues in the CDR3. The germline V gene encodes CDR1 MNHEY and CDR2 SMNVEV (reference sequence). DNA for the CDR3: TGTGCCAGCAGTTCGACAGGGGGCTCCGCTGGCTACACCTTC. Its protein product is CASSSTGGSAGYTF.

This chain joins TRBV27 and TRBJ2-2; D is uncertain. CDR1 is MNHEY and CDR2 is SMNVEV in the germline V gene (reference sequence). The CDR3 length is 15 residues. Trimming took off 2 bases at V and 0 bases at J, with 7 bases between the two ends. The CDR3 coding sequence is TGTGCCAGCAGTTTAATCCCCCCGAACACCGGGGAGCTGTTTTTT. Its protein is CASSLIPPNTGELFF.

This sequence joins TRBV6-1 and TRBJ2-3; a possible D gene is TRBD2 (6 bases). Germline CDR1 and CDR2: MNHNS and SASEGT. V was trimmed by 5 bases and J by 4 bases, leaving 16 bases between them. CDR3 length equals 15 residues. The CDR3 is CASSLDRLGADTQYF. For the CDR3, the DNA is TGTGCCAGCAGTCTAGATAGACTAGGCGCAGATACGCAGTATTTT.

This chain connects TRBV19 to TRBJ2-1; TRBD1 aligns across 7 bases. Germline V CDR1 and CDR2: LNHDA, SQIVND (reference sequence). The CDR3 length is 12 residues. Trimming at V came to 7 bases and at J to 8 bases, leaving 5 bases not matched to a gene. CDR3 region: CASTPGGYEQFF. DNA for the CDR3: TGTGCCAGTACCCCAGGGGGATATGAGCAGTTCTTC. Full variable domain (missing parts from reference TRBV19 and TRBJ2-1): DGGITQSPKYLFRKEGQNVTLSCEQNLNHDAMYWYRQDPGQGLRLIYYSQIVNDFQKGDIAEGYSVSREKKESFPLTVTSAQKNPTAFYLCASTPGGYEQFFGPGTRLTVL.

The chain links TRBV28 to TRBJ2-3; possible D gene TRBD2, 7 bases. The CDR3 is made up of 15 amino acids. V dropped 7 bases and J dropped 3 bases, with 17 bases sitting between them. In germline, CDR1 is MDHEN, CDR2 SYDVKM. The CDR3 DNA reads as TGTGCCAGCACCCCACGGGGGGCGGGGACAGATACGCAGTATTTT. Protein sequence: CASTPRGAGTDTQYF.

The chain has TRBV2 and TRBJ2-1, with 10 bases that match TRBD1. Trimming took 6 bases from V and 8 from J; bases not matched to a gene: 10. The CDR3 is 15 amino acids. The germline CDR1 and CDR2 sequences are SNHLY and FYNNEI. DNA for the CDR3: TGTGCCAGCAGCTCCCGCCCCGGGACAGGGGATGAGCAGTTCTTC. This encodes CASSSRPGTGDEQFF.

This sequence joins TRBV6-1 and TRBJ1-2, with 9 bases lining up with TRBD1. The junction had 13 bases not matched to a gene; V was cut back by 4 bases and J by 7 bases. The CDR3 runs to 16 residues. The germline V gene has CDR1 MNHNS and CDR2 SASEGT. CDR3 region: CASSANRDRVSSGYTF. In DNA, the CDR3 is TGTGCCAGCAGTGCCAACCGGGACAGGGTATCATCTGGCTACACCTTC.

Points on this clone: The same CDR3 arises from other DNA sequences in this sample as well. The rearrangement links TRBV11-2 to TRBJ2-5; 11 bases agree with TRBD2. There are 15 residues in the CDR3. CDR1 SGHAT and CDR2 FQNNGV come from the germline V gene. Trimming removed 0 bases from V and 5 bases from J; junction bases left unmatched: 2. Written as DNA, the CDR3 is TGTGCCAGCAGCTTAGAACTAGCGGGAGCTGAGACCCAGTACTTC. Translating gives CASSLELAGAETQYF.

A single count supports this clone. The chain joins TRBV28 to TRBJ2-5; D may be TRBD1 (6 bases). The CDR3 runs to 16 residues. Germline V lookup: CDR1 MDHEN, CDR2 SYDVKM. V was pared by 6 bases and J by 5 bases, with 22 bases between. The CDR3 loop reads CASSPPVRGGWETQYF. In nucleotides, the CDR3 is TGTGCCAGCAGCCCCCCTGTCAGGGGCGGTTGGGAGACCCAGTACTTC.

The chain recombines TRBV5-5 with TRBJ2-3; 11 nucleotides align to TRBD2. Germline CDR1 is SGHKS and CDR2 is YYEKEE (reference sequence). The CDR3 is made up of 19 amino acids. V lost 4 bases and J lost 3; bases outside the gene matches: 16. For the CDR3, the DNA is TGTGCCAGCAGCCAAAGACCTACCCGGCTAGCGGGAGGAACAGATACGCAGTATTTT. It encodes CASSQRPTRLAGGTDTQYF.

This clone appeared once. The chain carries TRBV4-2 and TRBJ2-7; tentatively, D is TRBD2 (5 bases). The CDR3 sequence is 14 residues long. V lost 2 bases and J 6 bases, leaving 14 bases between the germline ends. Germline lookup yields CDR1 LGHNA and CDR2 YNFKEQ. CDR3 in DNA: TGTGCCAGCAGCCAAAAAGGACTCTCGGGCGAGCAGTACTTC. Translating gives CASSQKGLSGEQYF.

This clone was seen only once. The chain joins TRBV7-6 to TRBJ2-7; TRBD2 agrees at 9 bases. Germline CDR1 and CDR2: SGHVS and FNYEAQ. This CDR3 is 15 amino acids long. Trimming took 2 bases from V and 2 from J; bases not matched to a gene: 4. The chain's CDR3 is CASSLRTSAAYEQYF. CDR3 nucleotide sequence: TGTGCCAGCAGCTTAAGGACTAGCGCCGCCTACGAGCAGTACTTC.

This sequence joins TRBV7-6 and TRBJ2-7; 10 bases fit TRBD1. This CDR3 region has 15 residues. J gave up 6 bases and V 5 bases, and 10 bases lay outside the gene matches. Germline CDR1 and CDR2: SGHVS and FNYEAQ. CDR3 in DNA: TGTGCCAGCAGCCCAAGCGGGACAGGGGCCCCCGAGCAGTACTTC. It translates to CASSPSGTGAPEQYF. Filled out from reference TRBV7-6 and TRBJ2-7, the complete variable domain reads GAGVSQSPRYKVTKRGQDVALRCDPISGHVSLYWYRQALGQGPEFLTYFNYEAQQDKSGLPNDRFSAERPEGSISTLTIQRTEQRDSAMYRCASSPSGTGAPEQYFGPGTRLTVT.

This chain links TRBV5-5 with TRBJ1-1; D gene unclear. Trimming removed 1 base from V and 1 base from J, with 8 bases in between. Germline CDR1 is SGHKS and CDR2 is YYEKEE (reference sequence). This CDR3 contains 14 residues. CDR3 protein: CASSLLAGNTEAFF. In DNA form, the CDR3 reads TGTGCCAGCAGCTTGCTTGCGGGGAACACTGAAGCTTTCTTT.